The 15 T cell receptor beta chains in this list originate from one sample, sequenced in a study of cytomegalovirus exposure and HLA in healthy donors. PCR involved 60 Vbeta and 13 Jbeta primers. TCRdb's copy holds only in-frame clones and misses some; the assay was immunoSEQ multiplex PCR. The profile shows roughly 100,000 clones, around 61% of them singletons. The sample taken for sequencing was PBMCs. The source of these receptors is a woman aged 50 to 65 in good health and CMV-seronegative.

V gene TRBV9 combines with J gene TRBJ2-3, with 11 nucleotides matching TRBD2. V shed 4 bases and J 5 bases; nucleotides not matched to a gene: 6. The length of the CDR3 is 15 residues. Germline V gene sequence: CDR1 SGDLS, CDR2 YYNGEE. Here the CDR3 reads CASSYSGGALDTQYF. The CDR3 bases are TGTGCCAGCAGCTATAGCGGGGGGGCCTTAGATACGCAGTATTTT.

This sequence joins TRBV19 and TRBJ2-1; 7 nucleotides match TRBD2. The CDR3 contains 15 residues. Germline V gene sequence: CDR1 LNHDA, CDR2 SQIVND (reference sequence). Losses at the gene ends were 7 bases for V and 8 bases for J; bases not matched to a gene: 14. CDR3 amino acids: CASKEGRAAGYEQFF. The CDR3 bases are TGTGCCAGTAAGGAGGGGAGGGCCGCAGGTTATGAGCAGTTCTTC.

This chain connects TRBV15 to TRBJ2-5; TRBD2 is a possible D gene (5 bases). V was cut by 1 base and J by 0 bases, with 9 bases left in between. CDR1 and CDR2 from the germline V gene are LNHNV and YYDKDF (reference sequence). The CDR3 is made up of 15 amino acids. For the CDR3, the DNA is TGTGCCACCAGCAGAGTTCCGAGGGACCAAGAGACCCAGTACTTC. This codes for CATSRVPRDQETQYF.

This sequence joins TRBV15 and TRBJ1-2; no reliable D call. Trimming took off 3 bases at V and 3 bases at J, with 11 bases between the two ends. Germline CDR1 LNHNV, CDR2 YYDKDF (reference sequence). This CDR3 comprises 14 residues. The CDR3 sequence: CATSSLGLDYGYTF. The CDR3 bases are TGTGCCACCAGCAGCTTAGGACTTGACTATGGCTACACCTTC.

This clone has just a few counts. The V call is TRBV10-3, the J call TRBJ2-1; 11 bases align to TRBD2. Germline-derived CDR1 and CDR2 are ENHRY and SYGVKD. V was pared by 0 bases and J by 8 bases, with 9 bases of the junction left unmatched. This CDR3 comprises 17 residues. DNA of the CDR3: TGTGCCATCAGTGAGTCGGGTATAGCGGGAGGGTTGGATGAGCAGTTCTTC. Its translation is CAISESGIAGGLDEQFF.

This chain joins TRBV18 and TRBJ2-2, with a tentative D call TRBD1 (6 bases). The CDR3 extends over 17 amino acids. CDR1 is KGHSH, CDR2 LQKENI, per germline. V was pared by 1 base and J by 4 bases, with 16 bases between. This chain's CDR3 is CASSPRHDRWATGELFF. CDR3 bases: TGTGCCAGCTCACCACGGCATGACAGGTGGGCCACCGGGGAGCTGTTTTTT.

This clone has more than one count but fewer than ten. The chain carries TRBV21-1 and TRBJ2-7; the D call of TRBD1 is as the table states it, not checked on the DNA. TRBV21-1 is labeled a pseudogene. This CDR3 has 15 residues. The CDR3 sequence is CASSKYRGHSYEQYF. CDR3 coding DNA: TGTGCCAGCAGCAAATACAGGGGCCATAGCTACGAGCAGTACTTC.

This clone showed up just a few times. Here the CDR3 DNA reads TGTGCCAGCAGTTTATTAGCGAAGACCCAGTACTTC. Its translation: CASSLLAKTQYF. The J gene is TRBJ2-5, the V gene TRBV28, with D possibly being TRBD2 (5 bases). The CDR3 loop spans 12 amino acids. The germline V and J ends were trimmed by 1 base and 6 bases, with 6 bases remaining between them. Per germline, CDR1 MDHEN and CDR2 SYDVKM.

This rearrangement joins TRBV29-1 to TRBJ2-2; maybe TRBD2 (5 bases). The CDR3 has 11 residues. Germline CDR1 is SQVTM and CDR2 is ANQGSEA. The V end was cut by 6 bases, the J end by 8 bases, with 10 bases between. The CDR3 region is CSVEKRGELFF. DNA for the CDR3: TGCAGCGTCGAGAAGCGGGGGGAGCTGTTTTTT.

V usage is TRBV6-5 and J usage is TRBJ2-5, with 7 nucleotides matching TRBD2. CDR1 and CDR2 (germline): MNHEY, SVGAGI. The CDR3 totals 14 residues. The V and J ends lost 0 bases and 7 bases, in that order; junction bases with no gene match: 5. CDR3 bases: TGTGCCAGCAGTTACTCGCCAGCGGGAAGGACCCAGTACTTC. This translates into CASSYSPAGRTQYF.

In its sample, this clone was seen a few times. The V call is TRBV2, the J call TRBJ2-7; D not resolved. The V and J ends lost 2 bases and 4 bases respectively, with 9 bases between them. The germline V gene has CDR1 SNHLY and CDR2 FYNNEI. The CDR3 has 13 residues. CDR3 in DNA: TGTGCCAGCAGTGAACCCTTTTCTTACGAGCAGTACTTC. It specifies CASSEPFSYEQYF.

The chain is built from TRBV7-9 and TRBJ2-3, with D maybe TRBD2 (5 bases). V lost 4 bases and J 2 bases, leaving 13 bases between the germline ends. The CDR3 consists of 15 residues. Per germline, CDR1 SEHNR and CDR2 FQNEAQ (reference sequence). CDR3 loop: CASSSHGKNTDTQYF. CDR3 DNA: TGTGCCAGCAGCTCCCACGGGAAGAACACAGATACGCAGTATTTT.

J is TRBJ2-2 and V is TRBV6-6, with TRBD2 as a possible D gene (6 bases). The CDR3 runs 16 residues. Germline loops: CDR1 MNHNY, CDR2 SVGAGI (reference sequence). V was shortened by 5 bases and J by 6 bases, with 19 bases between the two germline ends. The chain's CDR3 is CASSPPGIWEAGELFF. CDR3 DNA: TGTGCCAGCAGTCCTCCGGGAATTTGGGAGGCCGGGGAGCTGTTTTTT.

This clone appeared a few times. V gene TRBV10-3 combines with J gene TRBJ1-2; D might be TRBD1 (5 bases). Germline loops: CDR1 ENHRY, CDR2 SYGVKD. V lost 10 bases to trimming and J lost 4 bases, with 16 bases between them. CDR3 size: 13 residues. CDR3 amino acids: CATLPDSLYGYTF. CDR3 nucleotides: TGTGCCACCTTACCCGACAGCCTCTATGGCTACACCTTC.

The chain recombines TRBV4-3 with TRBJ2-7; D is possibly TRBD2 (6 bases). The CDR3 totals 15 residues. Germline V gene sequence: CDR1 LGHNA, CDR2 YSLEER. V was trimmed by 0 bases and J by 3 bases, leaving 12 bases between them. The CDR3 protein is CASSQDSSGHYEQYF. DNA for the CDR3: TGCGCCAGCAGCCAAGACAGTAGCGGCCACTACGAGCAGTACTTC.